The T cell receptor beta chain described here comes from a study of Graves' ophthalmopathy and Graves' hyperthyroidism listed by TCRdb under 2018. For the wider study: Peripheral blood was collected before any treatment was given, at the time of initial diagnosis. To tell Graves' ophthalmopathy apart from Graves' hyperthyroidism, and to predict which patients would progress to ophthalmopathy, the study relied on TCR beta repertoire signatures. In total, around 140 blood samples were TCR-sequenced: 43 ophthalmopathy, approximately 80 hyperthyroidism and roughly 17 hyperthyroidism-to-ophthalmopathy patients. A discovery set of more than 90 patients (43 ophthalmopathy, about 58 stable hyperthyroidism) was enrolled to explore V-J signatures distinguishing ophthalmopathy from hyperthyroidism. For independent validation, a separate cohort was made up of 18 hyperthyroidism patients plus 17 patients who later progressed from hyperthyroidism to ophthalmopathy. In over 5 hyperthyroidism patients, the T-cell repertoire of thyroid tissue was compared with the T-cell repertoire of blood. After sampling, hyperthyroidism patients received methimazole starting at 30 mg daily, and ophthalmopathy patients received high-dose intravenous methylprednisolone.

Points the paper makes about the study in general: Most expanded thyroid clonotypes with frequency above 0.001 were also detected in blood, suggesting blood repertoires may reflect the thyroid immune response. No statistical method was used to predetermine the sample size, and group allocation was not hidden from the investigators. In cross-validation, the 13-signature model distinguished ophthalmopathy from stable hyperthyroidism with 87.88% sensitivity and roughly 81% specificity, while in the test set the corresponding values were about 79% and 69%. In validation, the model predicted ophthalmopathy progression with roughly 68% sensitivity and 72.22% specificity; some twelve predicted patients were CT-confirmed with GO in a median of about 6.2 months.

Hyperthyroidism was considered stable if no progression to ophthalmopathy occurred within 18 months of follow-up. Hyperthyroidism patients were newly diagnosed, were aged 18 to 65 years, and had a disease duration under 2 months. Patients with other autoimmune diseases, uncontrolled infections, pregnancy or lactation were excluded from the study. Clinical symptoms, serum thyroxine, TRAb, thyroid ultrasound and orbital computed tomography formed the basis of the diagnosis. Using Ficoll-Paque density gradient centrifugation, PBMCs were isolated from less than 13 ml of fresh peripheral blood. Trizol reagent was used to extract the total RNA, and its quality was then checked on an Agilent 2100 Bioanalyzer. V lost 2 bases and J lost 4 bases, and the count of bases not matched to a germline gene is 8. Measured from the cysteine to the phenylalanine, the CDR3 is 17 residues long. Just the 51-base CDR3 DNA is kept, in frame starting at base 1. Via the germline V gene, CDR1 is MNHEY and CDR2 SVGAGI.

Ten or more counts support this clonotype. Its antigen is currently not known. No base-level quality is on record; no much larger clone is a single base apart. TCR beta CDR3 regions were amplified from RNA transcripts for repertoire sequencing. A first-round RT-PCR used HTBI primers with the Qiagen OneStep RT-PCR kit, followed by a second-round multiplex PCR, size selection and purification. The libraries underwent paired-end sequencing with 100 bp reads on an Illumina HiSeq2000. The original pipeline was this. SOAPnuke was used for read processing, and reads with adapters, uncalled bases, a mean Phred below 15, or no exact constant-primer or identifier match were discarded. COPE v1.2.5 was used to merge the high-quality paired reads. Unique nucleotide sequences were defined as clonotypes and aligned to IMGT TRB V, D and J references using MiTCR v1.1. Only V-J combinations with frequency above 0.0001 were analysed, covering 99.2% of repertoires. For each V-J combination, a TCR clonal expansion and chaos score was defined as the ratio of F50 clonal expansion to chaos observed in the TCRdist matrix. Welch's t-statistics and random forest were used to reduce the features to about twelve V-J combinations, which were then used as input to a naive Bayes classifier. The similarity between thyroid and blood repertoires was quantified using the Morisita-Horn index. TCRdb trimmed the raw reads at Q25, called clones with MiXCR and kept productive beta chains. Every distinct CDR3 protein forms one entry, paired with its most common genes and DNA. The V and J calls, along with clone size, are taken from TCRdb and not from the paper's own processing. Present in this sample are 400,000 or so distinct CDR3 sequences, approximately 18% of which were seen just once. The top ten hold 2.4% of the sample.

The chain links TRBV6-5 with TRBJ1-3; 10 bases in between match TRBD1. Sequencing input: peripheral blood. This receptor was taken from an adult woman with stable Graves' hyperthyroidism. Read as DNA, the sequence is TGTGCCAGCAGTTACCGTCGGGACAGGGGATCGGGAAACACCATATATTTT. This gives the protein CASSYRRDRGSGNTIYF.